This note documents a single T cell receptor (beta chain) sequence. Its antigen is undetermined. Each individual donor underwent a draw of approximately 10 milliliters of peripheral blood. Samples each yielded at least 5 micrograms of total RNA. The sample comes from a study of blood T cells in healthy people across ages. Overall study results and limits: What prevented conclusive comparison of naive and antigen-experienced cells was that PBMCs were unsorted.

Germline lookup yields CDR1 DFQATT and CDR2 SNEGSKA (reference sequence). The CDR3 spans 14 residues. V lost 5 bases to trimming and J lost 3 bases, with 16 bases between them. For the second PCR, which ran for about 7 to 11 cycles, a sample-barcoded 5' primer and a J-beta primer mix were used. Tags on each cDNA molecule came from a template-switch adaptor with 12 random nucleotides. TCRdb re-analysed the 5' RACE reads in MiXCR, keeping a single row per CDR3 protein. This table has 1.5 million to 2 million distinct CDR3 sequences, about 50% appearing once. Sequencing input: blood. The chain combines TRBV20-1 with TRBJ2-5; D is perhaps TRBD1 (5 bases). The sequence derives from a woman in her forties in good health. The CDR3 DNA follows: TGCAGTGCTCAAAGGGGCAGGATTAAAGAGACCCAGTACTTC. Amino acid sequence: CSAQRGRIKETQYF.